This passage covers 22 T cell receptor beta chains from one sample sequenced in a study of CD8 T cells in Susac syndrome. cDNA came from roughly 0.5 to 1 ug RNA primed by random hexamers. TCRdb ran MiXCR on the immunoSEQ multiplex PCR reads and lists one entry per CDR3 protein. Here the sample spans under 95,000 distinct CDR3 sequences, 85% to 95% being singletons. The sequenced sample consisted of CD4+ T cells from PBMCs. These receptors were collected from a human donor with Susac syndrome.

In its sample, this clonotype was seen a few times. V gene TRBV5-4 combines with J gene TRBJ2-5; no clear D gene. Germline V gene sequence: CDR1 SGHNT, CDR2 YYREEE (reference sequence). Trimming took off 1 base at V and 5 bases at J, with 9 bases between the two ends. The CDR3 totals 13 residues. The chain's CDR3 is CASSLTAAETQYF. The CDR3 DNA follows: TGTGCCAGCAGCTTGACCGCGGCGGAGACCCAGTACTTC.

The CDR3 sequence is CASSLLAGDADTQYF. DNA of the CDR3: TGCGCCAGCAGCCTACTAGCGGGGGATGCAGATACGCAGTATTTT. The chain employs TRBV4-1 and TRBJ2-3; 11 bases match TRBD2. The CDR3 consists of 15 residues. Germline loops: CDR1 MGHRA, CDR2 YSYEKL. The V segment lost 4 bases and the J segment 4 bases; nucleotides outside the gene matches: 4.

The V gene is TRBV6-5, the J gene TRBJ1-1; D is possibly TRBD1 (6 bases). CDR1 and CDR2 from the germline V gene are MNHEY and SVGAGI. V lost 6 bases and J lost 4, with 15 bases in between. The CDR3 sequence is 14 residues long. CDR3 bases: TGTGCCAGCAGACGTACAGGGCGGGCCACTGAAGCTTTCTTT. Its translation is CASRRTGRATEAFF.

The chain has TRBV5-1 and TRBJ1-1; no clear D. The V gene lost 2 bases and the J gene lost 0 bases, with 5 bases spanning the gap. Looked up from germline, CDR1 is SGHRS and CDR2 is YFSETQ. CDR3 length equals 13 residues. CDR3 nucleotides: TGCGCCAGCAGCTTCCAGCTGAACACTGAAGCTTTCTTT. Amino acid sequence: CASSFQLNTEAFF.

This chain connects TRBV29-1 to TRBJ1-1, with 7 nucleotides matching TRBD1. The CDR3 spans 11 residues. V lost 6 bases to trimming and J lost 4 bases; unmatched junction nucleotides: 2. From germline, CDR1 is SQVTM and CDR2 ANQGSEA. The CDR3 region is CSVRGSTEAFF. Written as DNA, the CDR3 is TGCAGCGTCAGGGGGAGCACTGAAGCTTTCTTT.

This chain uses TRBV20-1 with TRBJ2-1; 8 bases match TRBD2. Germline loops: CDR1 DFQATT, CDR2 SNEGSKA (reference sequence). With 5 bases clipped from V and 5 bases from J, the junction kept 8 bases outside the gene matches. CDR3 size: 14 residues. This CDR3 reads CSAGTGTRDNEQFF. The CDR3 DNA reads TGCAGTGCTGGTACCGGGACTAGAGACAATGAGCAGTTCTTC.

The chain carries TRBV5-1 and TRBJ2-7; 7 bases are a match to TRBD1. Germline-derived CDR1 and CDR2 are SGHRS and YFSETQ. CDR3 length: 15 residues. The trim removed 4 bases at V and 2 bases at J, leaving 9 bases unmatched. CDR3 bases: TGCGCCAGCAGCGTCGGACAGGCCCGGACCTACGAGCAGTACTTC. Its translation: CASSVGQARTYEQYF.

This clonotype has only one observation. This chain links TRBV30 with TRBJ2-5, with TRBD2 identical over 10 bases. Germline V gene data show CDR1 as GTSNPN and CDR2 as SVGIG (reference sequence). The CDR3 consists of 15 residues. V shed 1 base and J 1 base; nucleotides not matched to a gene: 3. The CDR3: CAWSALAGGQETQYF. The DNA for the CDR3 is TGTGCCTGGAGTGCCTTAGCGGGGGGCCAAGAGACCCAGTACTTC.

The rearrangement uses TRBV7-2 and TRBJ2-3; D may be TRBD1 (5 bases). Germline CDR1 and CDR2: SGHTA and FQGNSA. The V end was cut by 1 base, the J end by 2 bases, with 16 bases between. The CDR3 is 17 residues long. In nucleotides, the CDR3 is TGTGCCAGCAGCTTAGGCAAGGGGCTTATAGACACAGATACGCAGTATTTT. This sequence encodes CASSLGKGLIDTDTQYF. Together with reference TRBV7-2 and TRBJ2-3, the CDR3 gives the full variable domain: GAGVSQSPSNKVTEKGKDVELRCDPISGHTALYWYRQSLGQGLEFLIYFQGNSAPDKSGLPSDRFSAERTGGSVSTLTIQRTQQEDSAVYLCASSLGKGLIDTDTQYFGPGTRLTVL.

The J gene is TRBJ2-1, the V gene TRBV11-1; D tentatively fits TRBD1 or TRBD2 (5 bases each). With 4 bases removed from V and 12 bases from J, the gap between germline ends came to 10 bases. The CDR3 runs to 11 residues. The germline V gene has CDR1 SGHAT and CDR2 FQDESV (reference sequence). The CDR3 reads CASSYTGGQFF. The CDR3 nucleotides read TGTGCCAGCAGCTACACAGGAGGGCAGTTCTTC.

The chain couples TRBV20-1 to TRBJ1-5; D is perhaps TRBD1 (5 bases). Germline assignment: CDR1 DFQATT and CDR2 SNEGSKA (reference sequence). The V end lost 0 bases, the J end lost 4 bases, and 7 bases lay between the germline ends. The CDR3 runs to 13 residues. CDR3 residues: CSARDPGNQPQHF. DNA of the CDR3: TGCAGTGCTAGAGATCCAGGGAATCAGCCCCAGCATTTT.

The chain has TRBV6-1 and TRBJ2-7; D is ambiguous. The CDR3 is 11 amino acids. V was cut by 4 bases and J by 2 bases, with 3 bases left in between. Germline V gives CDR1 MNHNS, CDR2 SASEGT. CDR3 DNA sequence: TGTGCCAGCAGTGCCACCTACGAGCAGTACTTC. This codes for CASSATYEQYF.

The rearrangement links TRBV29-1 to TRBJ1-1; D unresolved. The germline V gene encodes CDR1 SQVTM and CDR2 ANQGSEA. V shed 2 bases and J shed 1 base, with 5 bases lying between them. The CDR3 has 12 residues. Written as DNA, the CDR3 is TGCAGCGTTGAACAGTGGAACACTGAAGCTTTCTTT. Its protein product is CSVEQWNTEAFF.

J is TRBJ2-2 and V is TRBV5-4, with TRBD2 identical over 8 bases. V shed 3 bases and J 7 bases; nucleotides not matched to a gene: 11. Germline CDR1 is SGHNT and CDR2 is YYREEE (reference sequence). CDR3 length: 16 amino acids. In nucleotides, the CDR3 is TGTGCCAGCAGCTGGATGACGGGGGGGCGCGGCGGGGAGCTGTTTTTT. This sequence encodes CASSWMTGGRGGELFF. Based on the CDR3 plus reference TRBV5-4 and TRBJ2-2, the full variable domain is ETGVTQSPTHLIKTRGQQVTLRCSSQSGHNTVSWYQQALGQGPQFIFQYYREEENGRGNFPPRFSGLQFPNYSSELNVNALELDDSALYLCASSWMTGGRGGELFFGEGSRLTVL.

The chain combines TRBV4-3 with TRBJ2-7; D is ambiguous. Germline CDR1 reads LGHNA; CDR2 reads YSLEER. This CDR3 spans 14 amino acids. Between the trimmed V and J ends, which lost 1 base and 3 bases, there was a span of 10 bases. This CDR3 reads CASSQVGTDYEQYF. CDR3 bases: TGCGCCAGCAGCCAAGTTGGCACCGACTACGAGCAGTACTTC.

As for this clonotype: A much larger clone sits a single nucleotide away, making a read error possible. The J gene is TRBJ2-3, the V gene TRBV9; D is uncertain. The CDR3 runs 11 residues. The V gene's germline CDR1 is SGDLS and CDR2 YYNGEE. The CDR3 loop reads CASSLTDMQYF. The DNA of the CDR3 is TGTGCCAGCAGCCTCACAGATATGCAGTATTTT.

This chain joins TRBV24-1 and TRBJ2-1; D gene uncertain. Trimming pared 5 bases from V and 9 bases from J, leaving 7 bases between. Germline CDR1 KGHDR, CDR2 SFDVKD. This CDR3 comprises 11 residues. The CDR3 spells CATSVKPEQFF. CDR3 in DNA: TGTGCCACCAGTGTAAAGCCTGAGCAGTTCTTC.

The chain employs TRBV7-9 and TRBJ1-5; tentatively, D is TRBD1 (5 bases). The germline V gene has CDR1 SEHNR and CDR2 FQNEAQ (reference sequence). The V end was cut by 5 bases, the J end by 7 bases, with 15 bases between. The CDR3 is 14 residues long. In DNA form, the CDR3 reads TGTGCCAGCAGCCCCCAGGGTGGAGGGCAGCCCCAGCATTTT. Protein product: CASSPQGGGQPQHF.

The chain couples TRBV20-1 to TRBJ2-4; D is undetermined. The CDR3 is made up of 13 amino acids. The germline V and J ends were trimmed by 7 bases and 2 bases, with 12 bases remaining between them. CDR1 and CDR2 (germline): DFQATT, SNEGSKA (reference sequence). This CDR3 is CSVSAGTKNIQYF. CDR3 nucleotide sequence: TGCAGTGTATCGGCAGGTACCAAAAACATTCAGTACTTC.

The chain couples TRBV5-4 to TRBJ2-3; no firm D call. The germline V gene has CDR1 SGHNT and CDR2 YYREEE (reference sequence). Trimming pared 4 bases from V and 4 bases from J, leaving 13 bases between. The CDR3 loop spans 14 amino acids. The chain's CDR3 is CASSPWTVSDTQYF. CDR3 DNA: TGTGCCAGCAGCCCTTGGACGGTATCAGATACGCAGTATTTT.

The J gene is TRBJ2-5, the V gene TRBV3-1; a possible D gene is TRBD2 (5 bases). The CDR3 consists of 14 residues. V lost 2 bases and J 0 bases, leaving 7 bases between the germline ends. Germline V gene data show CDR1 as LGHDT and CDR2 as YNNKEL (reference sequence). The chain's CDR3 is CASSQLRDQETQYF. The CDR3 coding sequence is TGTGCCAGCAGCCAACTGAGGGACCAAGAGACCCAGTACTTC.

The genes are TRBV2 and TRBJ2-3; 7 positions match TRBD2. Germline assignment: CDR1 SNHLY and CDR2 FYNNEI. The CDR3 covers 15 residues. V shed 2 bases, J shed 4 bases, and the junction held 6 bases outside the gene matches. CDR3 residues: CASSELSGDADTQYF. The CDR3 coding sequence is TGTGCCAGCAGTGAACTGAGCGGGGATGCAGATACGCAGTATTTT.